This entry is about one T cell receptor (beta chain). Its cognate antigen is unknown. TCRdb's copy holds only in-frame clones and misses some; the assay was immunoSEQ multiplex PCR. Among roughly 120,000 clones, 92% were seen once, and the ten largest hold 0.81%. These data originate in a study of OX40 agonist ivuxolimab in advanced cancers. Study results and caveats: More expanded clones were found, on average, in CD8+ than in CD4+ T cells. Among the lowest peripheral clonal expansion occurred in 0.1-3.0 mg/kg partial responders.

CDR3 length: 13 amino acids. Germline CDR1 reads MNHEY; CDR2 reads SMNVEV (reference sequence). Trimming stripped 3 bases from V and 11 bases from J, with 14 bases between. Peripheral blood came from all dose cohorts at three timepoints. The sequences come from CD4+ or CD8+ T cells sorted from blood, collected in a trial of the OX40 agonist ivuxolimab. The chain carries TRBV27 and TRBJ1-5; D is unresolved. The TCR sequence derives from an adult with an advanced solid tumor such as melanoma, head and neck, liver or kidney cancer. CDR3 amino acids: CASSLGGRQTQHF. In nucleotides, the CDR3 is TGTGCCAGCAGTTTGGGAGGGCGGCAAACCCAGCATTTT.